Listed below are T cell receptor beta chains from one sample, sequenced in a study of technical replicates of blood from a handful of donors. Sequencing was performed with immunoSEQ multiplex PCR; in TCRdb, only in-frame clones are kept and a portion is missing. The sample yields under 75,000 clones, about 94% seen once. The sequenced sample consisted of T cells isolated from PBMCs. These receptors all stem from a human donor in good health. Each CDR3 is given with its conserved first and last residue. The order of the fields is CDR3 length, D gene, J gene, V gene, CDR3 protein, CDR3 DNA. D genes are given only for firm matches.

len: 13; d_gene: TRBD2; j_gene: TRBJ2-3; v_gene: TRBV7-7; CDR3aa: CASSLAETDTQYF; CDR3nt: TGTGCCAGCAGTCTAGCGGAGACAGATACGCAGTATTTT
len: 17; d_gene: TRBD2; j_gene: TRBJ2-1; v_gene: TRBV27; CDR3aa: CASKASGRWGANNEQFF; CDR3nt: TGTGCCAGTAAGGCTAGCGGGCGTTGGGGTGCAAACAATGAGCAGTTCTTC
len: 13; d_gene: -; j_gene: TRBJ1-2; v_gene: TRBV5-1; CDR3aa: CASSLAGNYGYTF; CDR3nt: TGCGCCAGCAGCTTGGCAGGGAACTATGGCTACACCTTC
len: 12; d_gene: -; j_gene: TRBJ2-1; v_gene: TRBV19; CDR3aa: CASTDLYNEQFF; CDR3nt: TGTGCCAGTACGGACTTGTACAATGAGCAGTTCTTC
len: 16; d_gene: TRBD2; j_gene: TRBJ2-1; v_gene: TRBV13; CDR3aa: CASSLVAGVYYNEQFF; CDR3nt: TGTGCCAGCAGCTTAGTAGCGGGAGTATACTACAATGAGCAGTTCTTC
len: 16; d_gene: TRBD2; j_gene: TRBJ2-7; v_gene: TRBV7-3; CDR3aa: CASSLMGTSGHYEQYF; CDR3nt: TGTGCCAGCAGCTTAATGGGGACTAGCGGTCATTACGAGCAGTACTTC
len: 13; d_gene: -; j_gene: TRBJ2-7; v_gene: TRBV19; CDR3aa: CASSIHGSYEQYF; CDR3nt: TGTGCCAGTAGTATACACGGCTCCTACGAGCAGTACTTC
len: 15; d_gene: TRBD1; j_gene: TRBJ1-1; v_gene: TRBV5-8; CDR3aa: CASSSRTGLNTEAFF; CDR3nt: TGTGCCAGCAGCTCCCGGACAGGCCTGAACACTGAAGCTTTCTTT
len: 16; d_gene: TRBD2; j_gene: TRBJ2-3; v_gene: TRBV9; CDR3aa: CASSPPEREIPDTQYF; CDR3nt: TGTGCCAGCAGCCCCCCTGAGCGGGAGATCCCAGATACGCAGTATTTT
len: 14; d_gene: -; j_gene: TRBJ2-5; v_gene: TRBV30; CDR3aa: CAWSSGEGSETQYF; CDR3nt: TGTGCCTGGAGTTCAGGGGAAGGCAGCGAGACCCAGTACTTC
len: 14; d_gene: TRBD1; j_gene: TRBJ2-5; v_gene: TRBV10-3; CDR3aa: CAISTDRELETQYF; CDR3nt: TGTGCCATCAGCACGGACAGGGAGTTAGAGACCCAGTACTTC